This T cell receptor beta chain came from a study of cytotoxic CD8 clonotypes in ibrutinib-treated CLL. Study results and limitations: Few clonotypes were public, and these shrank or held steady under treatment.

Details on this clone: Antigen specificity is unknown.

Sequencing was performed with immunoSEQ multiplex PCR; in TCRdb, only in-frame clones are kept and a portion is missing. Of roughly 200,000 clones listed, 72% are singletons. The sample here was PBMCs, taken after 24 months of ibrutinib treatment. The source is a human donor with chronic lymphocytic leukemia.

CDR3: CASSFDSYQETQYF. CDR3 DNA: TGTGCCAGCAGTTTTGATAGTTACCAAGAGACCCAGTACTTC. The gene calls are TRBV27 and TRBJ2-5; D remains ambiguous. Germline CDR1 and CDR2: MNHEY and SMNVEV (reference sequence). CDR3 length: 14 amino acids. Deletions cut 3 bases from V and 0 bases from J, with 8 bases between.